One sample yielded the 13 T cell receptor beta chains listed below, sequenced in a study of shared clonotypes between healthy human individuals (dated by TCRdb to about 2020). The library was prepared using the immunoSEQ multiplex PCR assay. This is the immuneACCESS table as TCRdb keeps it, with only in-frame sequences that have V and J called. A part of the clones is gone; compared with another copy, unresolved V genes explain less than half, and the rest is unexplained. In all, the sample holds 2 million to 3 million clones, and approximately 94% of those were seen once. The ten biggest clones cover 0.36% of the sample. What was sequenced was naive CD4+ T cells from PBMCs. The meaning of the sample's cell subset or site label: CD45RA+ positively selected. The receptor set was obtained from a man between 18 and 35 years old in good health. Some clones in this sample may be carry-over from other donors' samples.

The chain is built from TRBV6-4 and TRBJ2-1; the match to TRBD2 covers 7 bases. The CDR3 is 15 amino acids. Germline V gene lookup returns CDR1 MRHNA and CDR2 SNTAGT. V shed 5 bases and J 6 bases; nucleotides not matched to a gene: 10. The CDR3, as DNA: TGTGCCAGCAGTCTAGGCGGGAGCAAGGGCAATGAGCAGTTCTTC. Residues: CASSLGGSKGNEQFF.

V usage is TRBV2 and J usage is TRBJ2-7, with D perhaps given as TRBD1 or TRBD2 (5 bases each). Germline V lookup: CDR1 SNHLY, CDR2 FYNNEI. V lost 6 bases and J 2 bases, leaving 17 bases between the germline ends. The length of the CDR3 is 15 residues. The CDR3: CASSETGTLAYEQYF. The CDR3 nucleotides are TGTGCCAGCAGCGAAACCGGGACCCTCGCCTACGAGCAGTACTTC.

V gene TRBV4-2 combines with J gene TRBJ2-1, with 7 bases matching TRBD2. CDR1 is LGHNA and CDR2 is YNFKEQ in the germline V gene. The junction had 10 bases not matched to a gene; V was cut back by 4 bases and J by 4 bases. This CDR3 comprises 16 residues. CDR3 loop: CASSRRREYGYNEQFF. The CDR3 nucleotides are TGTGCCAGCAGCCGCAGGCGGGAGTATGGGTACAATGAGCAGTTCTTC.

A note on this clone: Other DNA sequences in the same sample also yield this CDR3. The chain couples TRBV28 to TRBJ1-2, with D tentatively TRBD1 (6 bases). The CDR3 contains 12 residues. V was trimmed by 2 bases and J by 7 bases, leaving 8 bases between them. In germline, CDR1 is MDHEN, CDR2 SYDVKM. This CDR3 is CASSLQGFGYTF. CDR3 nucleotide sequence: TGTGCCAGCAGTTTACAGGGGTTTGGCTACACCTTC.

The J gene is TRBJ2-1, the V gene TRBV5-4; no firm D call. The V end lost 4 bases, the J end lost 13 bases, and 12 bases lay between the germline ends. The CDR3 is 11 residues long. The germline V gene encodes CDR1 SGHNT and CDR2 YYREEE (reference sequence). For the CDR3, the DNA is TGTGCCAGCAGCGTGGTTGGAGTCCAGTTCTTC. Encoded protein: CASSVVGVQFF.

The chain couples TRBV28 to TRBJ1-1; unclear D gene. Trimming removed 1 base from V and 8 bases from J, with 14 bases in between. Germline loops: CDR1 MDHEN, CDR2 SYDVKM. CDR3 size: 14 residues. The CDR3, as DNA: TGTGCCAGCAGTTTATCCTCGAACCCCTCGGAAGCTTTCTTT. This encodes CASSLSSNPSEAFF.

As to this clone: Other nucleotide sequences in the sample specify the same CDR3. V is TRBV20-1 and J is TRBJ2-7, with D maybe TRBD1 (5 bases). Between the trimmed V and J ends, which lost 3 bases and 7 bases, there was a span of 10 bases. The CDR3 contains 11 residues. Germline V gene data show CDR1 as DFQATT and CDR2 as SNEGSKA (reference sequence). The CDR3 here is CSARGPREQYF. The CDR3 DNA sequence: TGCAGTGCTAGGGGGCCGAGGGAGCAGTACTTC.

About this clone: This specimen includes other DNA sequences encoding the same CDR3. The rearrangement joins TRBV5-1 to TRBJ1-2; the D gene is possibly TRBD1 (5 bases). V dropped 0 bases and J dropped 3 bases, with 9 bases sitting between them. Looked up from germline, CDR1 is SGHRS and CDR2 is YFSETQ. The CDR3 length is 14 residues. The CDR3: CASSLVGGDYGYTF. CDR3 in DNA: TGCGCCAGCAGCTTGGTGGGGGGTGACTATGGCTACACCTTC.

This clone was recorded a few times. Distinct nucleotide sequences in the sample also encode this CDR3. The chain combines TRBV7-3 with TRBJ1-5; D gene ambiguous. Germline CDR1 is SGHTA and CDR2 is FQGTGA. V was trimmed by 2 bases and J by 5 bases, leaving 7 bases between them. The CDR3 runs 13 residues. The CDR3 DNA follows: TGTGCCAGCAGCTTAGGTCTAGATCAGCCCCAGCATTTT. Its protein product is CASSLGLDQPQHF.

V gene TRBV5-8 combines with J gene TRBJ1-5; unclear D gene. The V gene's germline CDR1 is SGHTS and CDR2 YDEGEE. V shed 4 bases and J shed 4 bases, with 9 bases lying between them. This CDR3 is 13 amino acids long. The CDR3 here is CASSRSLNQPQHF. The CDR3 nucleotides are TGTGCCAGCAGCCGCTCTCTTAATCAGCCCCAGCATTTT.

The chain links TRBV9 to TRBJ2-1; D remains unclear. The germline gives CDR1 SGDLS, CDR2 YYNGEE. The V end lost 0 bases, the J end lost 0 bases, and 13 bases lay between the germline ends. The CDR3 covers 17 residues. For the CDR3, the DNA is TGTGCCAGCAGCGTAGCCAGCACCCGGAGCTCCTACAATGAGCAGTTCTTC. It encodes CASSVASTRSSYNEQFF. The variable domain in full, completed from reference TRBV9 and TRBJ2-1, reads DSGVTQTPKHLITATGQRVTLRCSPRSGDLSVYWYQQSLDQGLQFLIQYYNGEERAKGNILERFSAQQFPDLHSELNLSSLELGDSALYFCASSVASTRSSYNEQFFGPGTRLTVL.

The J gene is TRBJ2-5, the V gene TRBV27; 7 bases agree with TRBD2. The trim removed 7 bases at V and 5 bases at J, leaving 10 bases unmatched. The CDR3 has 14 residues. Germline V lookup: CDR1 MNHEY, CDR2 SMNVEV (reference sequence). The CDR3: CASKGGRAGETQYF. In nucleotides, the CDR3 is TGTGCCAGCAAGGGTGGGCGAGCGGGGGAGACCCAGTACTTC.

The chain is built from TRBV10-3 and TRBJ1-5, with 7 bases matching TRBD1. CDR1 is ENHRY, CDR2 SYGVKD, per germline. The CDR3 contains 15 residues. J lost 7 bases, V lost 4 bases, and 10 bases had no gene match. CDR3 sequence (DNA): TGTGCCATCAGTGTGGGCTCGACAGGGAGCCAGCCCCAGCATTTT. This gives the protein CAISVGSTGSQPQHF.